This paragraph covers one T cell receptor beta chain sequence. The antigen is undetermined. The entry originates in a study of cytomegalovirus exposure and HLA in healthy donors. Study summary: Approximately 81% of approximately 400 genotyped donors fell in the Caucasian-associated ancestry cluster.

Study-level results: TCR beta V- and J-gene trimming was later associated with a missense DCLRE1C variant. Later examination showed HLA-associated TCR beta chains had greater clonal expansion than equally common others. A later analysis reported that several of the most significant clusters appeared to be linked to common viral pathogens, among them Epstein-Barr virus.

CDR3 length: 12 amino acids. CDR1 is SQVTM and CDR2 is ANQGSEA in the germline V gene. V lost 6 bases and J lost 0, with 6 bases in between. Primers included in the PCR were 60 Vbeta and 13 Jbeta primers. Only in-frame clones appear in the TCRdb table, and some are missing; sequencing was by immunoSEQ multiplex PCR. The sample shows around 140,000 clones, roughly 80% of them seen only once. The genes are TRBV29-1 and TRBJ1-5; the D is unclear. Sequencing used PBMCs. The clonotype originates from a female donor in good health and CMV-seronegative. The DNA of the CDR3 is TGCAGCGTGGGAGGTAGCAATCAGCCCCAGCATTTT. This encodes CSVGGSNQPQHF.